This entry lists 18 T cell receptor beta chains sequenced from one sample in a study of breast tumors, draining lymph nodes, adjacent tissues. TCRdb re-called the multiplex PCR reads through MiXCR, storing one row per CDR3 protein. Counted here are some 130,000 distinct CDR3 sequences, about 20% occurring once; the ten biggest clones make up over 3%. Breast cancer patients provided tissue from their axillary draining lymph nodes. Sequencing was performed on axillary lymph node tissue. The receptor set was obtained from a female donor with breast cancer. Some clones in this sample may be carry-over from other donors' samples.

This chain's CDR3 is CASSFTGLSYNSPLHF. The CDR3 DNA reads as TGTGCCAGCAGTTTTACAGGGCTCTCCTATAATTCACCCCTCCACTTT. The rearrangement joins TRBV28 to TRBJ1-6, with a possible D match to TRBD1 (6 bases). The CDR3 loop spans 16 amino acids. The V gene's germline CDR1 is MDHEN and CDR2 SYDVKM. V was shortened by 3 bases and J by 0 bases, with 9 bases between the two germline ends.

Turning to this clonotype: A much larger clone is a single base away; this may be a read error. This chain uses TRBV14 with TRBJ2-1; a possible D gene is TRBD1 (6 bases). Germline V lookup: CDR1 SGHDN, CDR2 FVKESK. CDR3 length: 13 amino acids. The CDR3 nucleotides read TGTGCCAGCGGCCAAGTAGGGGGATGGGAGCAGTTCTTC. Translation: CASGQVGGWEQFF.

With respect to this clonotype: A much more abundant neighbour one base away suggests this may be a read error. V gene TRBV24-1 combines with J gene TRBJ2-1; 7 bases line up with TRBD1. CDR1 KGHDR and CDR2 SFDVKD come from the germline V gene. The CDR3 length is 14 residues. The CDR3 sequence: CATSALHRGDEQFF. Here the CDR3 DNA reads TGTGCCACCAGTGCTTTGCACAGGGGTGATGAGCAGTTCTTC.

This clonotype has ten or more counts. The chain has TRBV20-1 and TRBJ2-1; the D is unclear. The CDR3 runs 12 residues. The V gene's germline CDR1 is DFQATT and CDR2 SNEGSKA (reference sequence). V was clipped by 4 bases and J by 0 bases, with 4 bases between them. CDR3 nucleotides: TGCAGTGCTACCTACTCCTACAATGAGCAGTTCTTC. Residues: CSATYSYNEQFF.

This clonotype has a count of ten or more. This chain joins TRBV19 and TRBJ1-5; D gene uncertain. The CDR3 is made up of 12 amino acids. V lost 6 bases and J lost 0, with 3 bases in between. Germline V gene data show CDR1 as LNHDA and CDR2 as SQIVND (reference sequence). In nucleotides, the CDR3 is TGTGCCAGTAGGACTAGCAATCAGCCCCAGCATTTT. Translation gives CASRTSNQPQHF. Full variable domain (missing parts from reference TRBV19 and TRBJ1-5): DGGITQSPKYLFRKEGQNVTLSCEQNLNHDAMYWYRQDPGQGLRLIYYSQIVNDFQKGDIAEGYSVSREKKESFPLTVTSAQKNPTAFYLCASRTSNQPQHFGDGTRLSIL.

V usage is TRBV3-1 and J usage is TRBJ2-3; D perhaps matches TRBD2 (5 bases). The V end lost 6 bases, the J end lost 2 bases, and 18 bases lay between the germline ends. Germline CDR1 LGHDT, CDR2 YNNKEL (reference sequence). This CDR3 region has 16 residues. CDR3 coding DNA: TGTGCCAGCAGTCCTAGGACTCGCATTCTCACAGATACGCAGTATTTT. This encodes CASSPRTRILTDTQYF.

This clonotype was found many times. This sequence joins TRBV3-1 and TRBJ2-1, with 10 nucleotides matching TRBD1. From germline, CDR1 is LGHDT and CDR2 YNNKEL (reference sequence). The CDR3 is made up of 17 amino acids. The trim removed 1 base at V and 5 bases at J, leaving 8 bases unmatched. CDR3 sequence: CASSQVVGTGANNEQFF. The CDR3, as DNA: TGTGCCAGCAGCCAAGTGGTGGGGACAGGGGCGAACAATGAGCAGTTCTTC.

This clonotype was picked up many times. Here the CDR3 reads CASSFSGNYEQYF. For the CDR3, the DNA is TGTGCCAGCAGTTTTAGCGGGAACTACGAGCAGTACTTC. J is TRBJ2-7 and V is TRBV5-8; 8 bases are a match to TRBD2. Looked up from germline, CDR1 is SGHTS and CDR2 is YDEGEE. This CDR3 region has 13 residues. V lost 5 bases to trimming and J lost 3 bases; unmatched junction nucleotides: 4.

This clonotype was observed at least ten times. The rearrangement joins TRBV13 to TRBJ2-6; unclear D gene. CDR1 is PRHDT, CDR2 FYEKMQ, per germline (reference sequence). The ends were cut back, 2 bases at V and 3 bases at J, with 2 bases in the middle. The CDR3 totals 13 residues. The CDR3 bases are TGTGCCAGCAGCTTATATGGGGCCAACGTCCTGACTTTC. It encodes CASSLYGANVLTF.

The gene calls are TRBV30 and TRBJ2-3; D possibly matches TRBD1 or TRBD2 (5 bases each). The CDR3 consists of 14 residues. Germline-derived CDR1 and CDR2 are GTSNPN and SVGIG (reference sequence). V was cut by 2 bases and J by 6 bases, with 15 bases left in between. The CDR3 loop reads CAWSPGAGADTQYF. The CDR3 DNA sequence: TGTGCCTGGAGTCCCGGGGCCGGGGCGGATACGCAGTATTTT.

The genes are TRBV5-4 and TRBJ2-5, with 12 bases matching TRBD2. Germline lookup yields CDR1 SGHNT and CDR2 YYREEE (reference sequence). CDR3 size: 17 residues. Germline trimming cut 1 base from V and 4 bases from J; bases unmatched to any gene: 8. CDR3 amino acids: CASSLPSGGAWGETQYF. DNA of the CDR3: TGTGCCAGCAGCTTGCCTAGCGGGGGGGCTTGGGGAGAGACCCAGTACTTC.

About this clonotype: This clone may be a read error of a much larger clone one base away. The genes are TRBV7-7 and TRBJ1-5; D not certain. Germline values: CDR1 SSHAT, CDR2 FNYEAQ (reference sequence). The CDR3 totals 10 residues. This CDR3 is CASSLGPLGF. The CDR3 DNA is TGTGCTAGCAGCTTAGGCCCGTTGGGTTTT.

Worth noting for this clonotype: A read error may explain this, as a much larger clone is one base away. The chain has TRBV10-3 and TRBJ2-3; D is perhaps TRBD1 (6 bases). The CDR3 has 14 amino acids. Germline CDR1 and CDR2: ENHRY and SYGVKD. In nucleotides, the CDR3 is TGTGCCATCAGTGGAGGGGGTAGCACAGGTACGCAGTATTTT. Translating gives CAISGGGSTGTQYF.

In this sample, this clonotype turned up many times. CDR3 residues: CATRGLAGAGNEQFF. For the CDR3, the DNA is TGTGCCACCCGAGGACTAGCGGGAGCTGGGAATGAGCAGTTCTTC. The chain links TRBV2 to TRBJ2-1, with 13 bases matching TRBD2. Losses at the gene ends were 10 bases for V and 7 bases for J; bases not matched to a gene: 10. This CDR3 contains 15 residues. Germline V gene sequence: CDR1 SNHLY, CDR2 FYNNEI.

This clonotype was counted many times. The chain joins TRBV29-1 to TRBJ2-1, with 10 bases matching TRBD2. Germline trimming cut 7 bases from V and 12 bases from J; bases unmatched to any gene: 12. CDR1 and CDR2 from the germline V gene are SQVTM and ANQGSEA. CDR3 length: 13 amino acids. The CDR3 protein is CSGQASGGRGQFF. The CDR3 nucleotides are TGCAGCGGGCAGGCTAGCGGGGGTCGCGGGCAGTTCTTC.

Many counts were recorded for this clonotype. The chain links TRBV20-1 to TRBJ2-3; 7 bases agree with TRBD1. CDR1 is DFQATT and CDR2 is SNEGSKA in the germline V gene (reference sequence). V gave up 3 bases and J gave up 1 base; unmatched junction bases: 10. This CDR3 contains 16 residues. The CDR3 sequence: CSASVRQGFRTDTQYF. CDR3 coding DNA: TGCAGTGCTAGTGTCAGACAGGGATTCCGCACAGATACGCAGTATTTT.

There are many counts of this clonotype. The chain is built from TRBV28 and TRBJ1-2, with 8 bases matching TRBD1. Germline V lookup: CDR1 MDHEN, CDR2 SYDVKM. The ends lost 5 bases at V and 7 bases at J; junction bases unmatched: 9. The CDR3 spans 14 residues. CDR3: CASSTAQGAGGYTF. The CDR3, as DNA: TGTGCCAGCAGTACTGCGCAGGGGGCGGGTGGCTACACCTTC.

A remark on this clonotype: A much larger clone lies a single base off, so this may be a read error. Likely a read error: the CDR3 ends without its conserved phenylalanine or tryptophan. V and J are TRBV2 and TRBJ1-2, with TRBD1 identical over 9 bases. The V gene's germline CDR1 is SNHLY and CDR2 FYNNEI. V was pared by 5 bases and J by 3 bases, with 10 bases of the junction left unmatched. This CDR3 spans 16 amino acids. The CDR3 DNA reads as TGTGCCAGCAGTCCTGACAGGGGGGTATCAGACTATGGCTACACCCTC. Encoded protein: CASSPDRGVSDYGYTL.